Sequencing of this T cell receptor beta chain was carried out in a study of T-cell memory formation after mild COVID-19. Study as a whole: The study found TCR clusters largely donor specific.

Study results and caveats: Some responding clones appeared in pre-infection memory, suggesting cross-reactive memory joined. Clones shrinking from day 15 to 85 showed even CD4/CD8 mixes; later expanders tilted CD4+.

This clonotype was detected many times. Its antigen remains unknown. Constant-segment primers were used for 5'RACE, and the resulting TCR alpha and TCR beta cDNA libraries carried sample barcodes and UMIs. TCRdb recomputed calls from the 5' RACE reads with MiXCR, one row per CDR3 protein. The table records 280,000 or so distinct CDR3 sequences, approximately 8.4% of them present only once. The sample comprised PBMCs or a T cell subset sorted from them (not recorded which). This TCR derives from a man between 18 and 29 years old who had mild COVID-19 (a few samples of this study predate the infection). Cell type and time point are not known.

The CDR3 is CAISSDGGRETQYF. The DNA of the CDR3 is TGTGCCATCAGTTCGGATGGGGGGCGAGAGACCCAGTACTTC. This rearrangement joins TRBV10-3 to TRBJ2-5; tentatively, D is TRBD1 or TRBD2 (6 bases each). In germline, CDR1 is ENHRY, CDR2 SYGVKD. The CDR3 runs 14 residues. V was pared by 5 bases and J by 4 bases, with 14 bases between.